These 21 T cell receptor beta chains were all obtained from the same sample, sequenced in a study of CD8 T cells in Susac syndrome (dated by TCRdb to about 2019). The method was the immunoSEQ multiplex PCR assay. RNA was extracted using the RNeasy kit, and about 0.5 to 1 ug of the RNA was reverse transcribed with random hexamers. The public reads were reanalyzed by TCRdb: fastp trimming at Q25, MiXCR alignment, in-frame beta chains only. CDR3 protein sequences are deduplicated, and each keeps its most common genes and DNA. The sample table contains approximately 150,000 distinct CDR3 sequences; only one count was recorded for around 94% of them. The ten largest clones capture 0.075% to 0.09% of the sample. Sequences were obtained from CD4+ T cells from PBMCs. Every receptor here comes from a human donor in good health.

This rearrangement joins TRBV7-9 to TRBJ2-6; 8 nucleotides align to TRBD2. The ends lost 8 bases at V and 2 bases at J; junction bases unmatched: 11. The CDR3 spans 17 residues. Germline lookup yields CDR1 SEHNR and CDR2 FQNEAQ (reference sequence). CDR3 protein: CASPLRREAPGANVLTF. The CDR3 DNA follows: TGTGCCAGCCCCCTAAGGCGGGAGGCCCCTGGGGCCAACGTCCTGACTTTC.

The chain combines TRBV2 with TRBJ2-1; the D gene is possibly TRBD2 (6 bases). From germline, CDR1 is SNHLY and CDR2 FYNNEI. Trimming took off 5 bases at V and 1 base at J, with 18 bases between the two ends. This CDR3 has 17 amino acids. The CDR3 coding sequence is TGTGCCAGCAGTCTAGACCCGGGACTCCCTTCCTACAATGAGCAGTTCTTC. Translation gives CASSLDPGLPSYNEQFF.

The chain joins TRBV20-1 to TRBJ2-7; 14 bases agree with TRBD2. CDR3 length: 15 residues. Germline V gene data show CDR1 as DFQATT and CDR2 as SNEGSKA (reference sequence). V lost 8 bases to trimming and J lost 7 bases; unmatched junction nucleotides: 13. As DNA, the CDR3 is TGCAGTCCCATAGCCCCGGGACTAGCGGGAGAAGAGCAGTACTTC. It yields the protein CSPIAPGLAGEEQYF.

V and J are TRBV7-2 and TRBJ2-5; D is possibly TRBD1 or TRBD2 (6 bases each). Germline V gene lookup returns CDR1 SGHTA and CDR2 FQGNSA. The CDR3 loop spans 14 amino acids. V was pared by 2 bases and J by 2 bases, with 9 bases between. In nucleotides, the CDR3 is TGTGCCAGCAGCTTATGGGGGGCTCAAGAGACCCAGTACTTC. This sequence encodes CASSLWGAQETQYF.

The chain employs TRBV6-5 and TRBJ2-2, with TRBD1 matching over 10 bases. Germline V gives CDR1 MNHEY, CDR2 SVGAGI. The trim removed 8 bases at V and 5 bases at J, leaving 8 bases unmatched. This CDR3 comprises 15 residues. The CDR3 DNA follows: TGTGCCAGCCAGCCCGGGACAGGGGTAACCGGGGAGCTGTTTTTT. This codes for CASQPGTGVTGELFF.

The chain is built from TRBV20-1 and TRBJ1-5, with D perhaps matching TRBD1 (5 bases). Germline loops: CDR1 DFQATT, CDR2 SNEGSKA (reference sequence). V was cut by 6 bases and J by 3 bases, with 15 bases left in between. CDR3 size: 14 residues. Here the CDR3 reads CSALGTALNQPQHF. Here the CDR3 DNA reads TGCAGTGCCCTTGGGACCGCCCTCAATCAGCCCCAGCATTTT.

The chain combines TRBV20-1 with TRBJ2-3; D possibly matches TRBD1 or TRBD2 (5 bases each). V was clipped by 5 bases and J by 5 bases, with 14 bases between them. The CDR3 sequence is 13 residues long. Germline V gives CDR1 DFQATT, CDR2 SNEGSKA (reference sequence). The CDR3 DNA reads TGCAGTGCTGGGACGTGGGTACAAGATACGCAGTATTTT. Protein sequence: CSAGTWVQDTQYF.

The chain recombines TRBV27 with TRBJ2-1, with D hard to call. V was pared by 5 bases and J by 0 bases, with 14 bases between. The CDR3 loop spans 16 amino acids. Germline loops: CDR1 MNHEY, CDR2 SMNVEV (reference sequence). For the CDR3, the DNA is TGTGCCAGCAGTCCGCAAAGGGTTAGCTCCTACAATGAGCAGTTCTTC. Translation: CASSPQRVSSYNEQFF.

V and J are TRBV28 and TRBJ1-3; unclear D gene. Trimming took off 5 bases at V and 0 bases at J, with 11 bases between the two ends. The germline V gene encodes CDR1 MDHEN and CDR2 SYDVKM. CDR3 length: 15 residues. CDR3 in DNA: TGTGCCAGCAGTCCCCCAGGCCTCTCTGGAAACACCATATATTTT. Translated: CASSPPGLSGNTIYF.

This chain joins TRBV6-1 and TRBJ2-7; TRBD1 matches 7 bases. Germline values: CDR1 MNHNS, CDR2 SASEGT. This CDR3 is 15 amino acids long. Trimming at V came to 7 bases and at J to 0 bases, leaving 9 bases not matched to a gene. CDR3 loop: CASKVFRDSSYEQYF. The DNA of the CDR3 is TGTGCCAGCAAGGTTTTCCGGGACAGCTCCTACGAGCAGTACTTC.

The CDR3 loop is CASSQQGLTYEQYF. The DNA of the CDR3 is TGTGCCAGCAGCCAACAGGGCCTTACCTACGAGCAGTACTTC. The rearrangement uses TRBV3-1 and TRBJ2-7, with D possibly matching TRBD1 (5 bases). V was trimmed by 2 bases and J by 2 bases, leaving 10 bases between them. The CDR3 totals 14 residues. In germline, CDR1 is LGHDT, CDR2 YNNKEL (reference sequence).

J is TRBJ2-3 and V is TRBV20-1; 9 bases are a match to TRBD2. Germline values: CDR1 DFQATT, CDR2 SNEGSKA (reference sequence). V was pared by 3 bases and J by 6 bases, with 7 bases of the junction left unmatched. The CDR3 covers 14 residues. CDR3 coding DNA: TGCAGTGCTAGGGCTAGCGGGATTTCGGATACGCAGTATTTT. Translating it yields CSARASGISDTQYF.

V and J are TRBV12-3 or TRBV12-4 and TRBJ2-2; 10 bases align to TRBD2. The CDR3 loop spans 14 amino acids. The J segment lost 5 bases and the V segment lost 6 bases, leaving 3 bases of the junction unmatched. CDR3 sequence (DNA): TGTGCCAGCAGGCTAGCGGGAGTAACCGGGGAGCTGTTTTTT. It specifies CASRLAGVTGELFF.

The CDR3 protein is CSASLSGETQYF. DNA for the CDR3: TGCAGTGCTAGTCTATCGGGGGAGACCCAGTACTTC. The genes are TRBV20-1 and TRBJ2-5; a weak D match, TRBD2 (5 bases). The V gene's germline CDR1 is DFQATT and CDR2 SNEGSKA (reference sequence). This CDR3 is built from 12 residues. V gave up 3 bases and J gave up 5 bases, with 10 bases separating them.

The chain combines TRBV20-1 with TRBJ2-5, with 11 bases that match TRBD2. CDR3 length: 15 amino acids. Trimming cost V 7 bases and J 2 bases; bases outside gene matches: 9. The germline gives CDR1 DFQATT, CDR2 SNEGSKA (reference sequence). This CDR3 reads CSVKHGTSGQETQYF. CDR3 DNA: TGCAGTGTCAAGCACGGGACTAGCGGTCAAGAGACCCAGTACTTC.

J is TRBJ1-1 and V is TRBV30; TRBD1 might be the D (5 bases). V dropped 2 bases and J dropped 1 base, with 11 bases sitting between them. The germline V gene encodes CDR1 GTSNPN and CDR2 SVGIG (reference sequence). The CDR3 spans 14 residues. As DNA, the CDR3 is TGTGCCTGGAGTAACTTGGGGGGGAACACTGAAGCTTTCTTT. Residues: CAWSNLGGNTEAFF. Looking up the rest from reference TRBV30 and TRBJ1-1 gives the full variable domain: SQTIHQWPATLVQPVGSPLSLECTVEGTSNPNLYWYRQAAGRGLQLLFYSVGIGQISSEVPQNLSASRPQDRQFILSSKKLLLSDSGFYLCAWSNLGGNTEAFFGQGTRLTVV.

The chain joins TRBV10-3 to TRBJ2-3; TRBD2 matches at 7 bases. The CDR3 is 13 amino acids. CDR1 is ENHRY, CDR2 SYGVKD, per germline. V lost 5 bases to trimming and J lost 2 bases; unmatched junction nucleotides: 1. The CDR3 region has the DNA TGTGCCATCAGTCTAGCGGACACAGATACGCAGTATTTT. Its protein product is CAISLADTDTQYF.

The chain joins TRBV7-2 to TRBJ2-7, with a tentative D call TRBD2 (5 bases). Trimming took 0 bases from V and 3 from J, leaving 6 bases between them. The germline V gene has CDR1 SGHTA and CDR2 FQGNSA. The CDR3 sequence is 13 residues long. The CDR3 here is CASSLARDYEQYF. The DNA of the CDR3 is TGTGCCAGCAGCTTAGCCCGGGACTACGAGCAGTACTTC.

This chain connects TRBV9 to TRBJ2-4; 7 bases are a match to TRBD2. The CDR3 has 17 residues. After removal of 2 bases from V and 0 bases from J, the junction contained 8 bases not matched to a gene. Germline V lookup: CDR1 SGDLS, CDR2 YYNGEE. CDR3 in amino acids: CASSVAAGALAKNIQYF. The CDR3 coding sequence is TGTGCCAGCAGCGTGGCTGCGGGAGCCCTAGCCAAAAACATTCAGTACTTC.

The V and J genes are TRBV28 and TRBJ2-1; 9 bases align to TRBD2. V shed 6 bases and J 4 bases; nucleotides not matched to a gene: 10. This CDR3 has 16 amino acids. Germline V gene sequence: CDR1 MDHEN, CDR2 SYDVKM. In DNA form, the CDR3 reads TGTGCCAGCAGCAGCCGGAGCGGGAGGTATTACAATGAGCAGTTCTTC. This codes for CASSSRSGRYYNEQFF.

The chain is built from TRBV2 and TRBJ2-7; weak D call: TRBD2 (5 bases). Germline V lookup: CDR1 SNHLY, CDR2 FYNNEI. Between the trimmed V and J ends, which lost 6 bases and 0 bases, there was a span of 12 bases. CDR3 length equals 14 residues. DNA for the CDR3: TGTGCCAGCAGGGACTCAGGAGGCTCCTACGAGCAGTACTTC. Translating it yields CASRDSGGSYEQYF.